This T cell receptor (beta chain) was observed in a study of T cell responses to AZD1222 COVID-19 vaccine. The method was immunoSEQ multiplex PCR; TCRdb's version includes in-frame clones alone and lacks a portion of them. The sample comprises under 140,000 clones, 94% of which are singletons, and 2.5% to 3% rests with the top ten. Germline V lookup: CDR1 SGHVS, CDR2 FQNEAQ. V was cut by 2 bases and J by 7 bases, with 15 bases left in between. The length of the CDR3 is 15 residues. The rearrangement uses TRBV7-8 and TRBJ1-3; no firm D call. Sequenced here: peripheral blood, sampled 28 days after the second AZD1222 dose. This TCR was sampled from an adult who received the AZD1222 COVID-19 vaccine. CDR3 amino acids: CASSLFAGLGNTIYF. The CDR3 DNA sequence: TGTGCCAGCAGCTTATTCGCCGGCCTCGGGAACACCATATATTTT.